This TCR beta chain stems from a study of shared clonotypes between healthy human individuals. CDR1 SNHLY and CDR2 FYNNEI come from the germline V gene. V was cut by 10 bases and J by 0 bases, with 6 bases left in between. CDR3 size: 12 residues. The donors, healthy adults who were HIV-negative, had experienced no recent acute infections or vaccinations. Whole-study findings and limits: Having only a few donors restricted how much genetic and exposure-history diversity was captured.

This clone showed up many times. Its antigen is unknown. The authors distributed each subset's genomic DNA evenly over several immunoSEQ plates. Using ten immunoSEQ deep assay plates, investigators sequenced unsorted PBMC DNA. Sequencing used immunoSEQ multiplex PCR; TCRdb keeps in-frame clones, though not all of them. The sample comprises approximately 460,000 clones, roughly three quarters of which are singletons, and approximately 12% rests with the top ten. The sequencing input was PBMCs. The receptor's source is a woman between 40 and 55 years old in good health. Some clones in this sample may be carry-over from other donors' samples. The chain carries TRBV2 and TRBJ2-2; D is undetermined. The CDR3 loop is CAKQPNTGELFF. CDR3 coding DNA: TGTGCCAAACAACCGAACACCGGGGAGCTGTTTTTT.